The 9 T cell receptor beta chains given below trace back to one sample, sequenced in a study of STAT5B mutations in CD4+ large granular lymphocyte leukemia. Data came from immunoSEQ multiplex PCR; TCRdb stores just in-frame clones and leaves some out. The table records around 34,000 clones, roughly 80% of them present only once. Sequenced: CD4+ T cells from blood buffy coats. The source is a human donor in good health.

The V gene is TRBV7-9, the J gene TRBJ2-6; maybe TRBD2 (6 bases). The CDR3 loop spans 15 amino acids. Germline loops: CDR1 SEHNR, CDR2 FQNEAQ (reference sequence). V gave up 2 bases and J gave up 2 bases, with 7 bases separating them. In DNA form, the CDR3 reads TGTGCCAGCAGCTTACCGGGGGCTGGGGCCAACGTCCTGACTTTC. Its protein is CASSLPGAGANVLTF.

This chain links TRBV19 with TRBJ1-1; D is perhaps TRBD1 (5 bases). Trimming stripped 5 bases from V and 5 bases from J, with 15 bases between. The CDR3 length is 14 residues. CDR1 and CDR2 from the germline V gene are LNHDA and SQIVND (reference sequence). This chain's CDR3 is CASSPSGRATEAFF. The CDR3 nucleotides read TGTGCCAGTAGTCCCTCCGGCAGGGCAACTGAAGCTTTCTTT.

The chain has TRBV27 and TRBJ2-7, with D perhaps TRBD1 (8 bases). V shed 2 bases and J shed 4 bases, with 18 bases lying between them. The germline V gene encodes CDR1 MNHEY and CDR2 SMNVEV (reference sequence). The length of the CDR3 is 16 residues. DNA for the CDR3: TGTGCCAGCAGTTTAACCGTCACAGGGGGAGGGTACGAGCAGTACTTC. It yields the protein CASSLTVTGGGYEQYF.

This rearrangement joins TRBV2 to TRBJ2-1, with unresolved D. V was clipped by 7 bases and J by 14 bases, with 18 bases between them. CDR1 SNHLY and CDR2 FYNNEI come from the germline V gene. CDR3 length: 12 amino acids. The chain's CDR3 is CASTLTQKVEFF. Written as DNA, the CDR3 is TGTGCCAGCACTCTCACCCAGAAGGTCGAGTTCTTC.

This clone is a singleton in its sample. V gene TRBV4-2 combines with J gene TRBJ2-2; D possibly corresponds to TRBD2 (6 bases). Trimming removed 6 bases from V and 6 bases from J, with 17 bases in between. The CDR3 loop spans 15 amino acids. Germline CDR1 reads LGHNA; CDR2 reads YNFKEQ. CDR3 nucleotides: TGTGCCAGCAGACTCCGGGAGAATTCGGCCGGGGAGCTGTTTTTT. This sequence encodes CASRLRENSAGELFF.

This clone was observed a single time. The chain couples TRBV28 to TRBJ2-4; TRBD2 aligns across 12 bases. The CDR3 totals 16 residues. Losses at the gene ends were 8 bases for V and 8 bases for J; bases not matched to a gene: 13. Germline V gene sequence: CDR1 MDHEN, CDR2 SYDVKM. The CDR3 loop is CASLAPSGRAADIQYF. DNA for the CDR3: TGTGCCAGCCTCGCGCCTAGCGGGAGGGCCGCGGACATTCAGTACTTC.

The V gene is TRBV11-2, the J gene TRBJ2-1; 7 positions match TRBD1. The CDR3 covers 14 residues. V was pared by 0 bases and J by 9 bases, with 5 bases of the junction left unmatched. Germline assignment: CDR1 SGHAT and CDR2 FQNNGV. Written as DNA, the CDR3 is TGTGCCAGCAGCTTAGACTACAGGGGTGGTGAGCAGTTCTTC. Translated, it gives CASSLDYRGGEQFF.

The chain recombines TRBV6-1 with TRBJ1-1; D gene ambiguous. Trimming left V 2 bases short and J 1 base short, with 11 bases between. CDR1 and CDR2 (germline): MNHNS, SASEGT. This CDR3 spans 15 amino acids. CDR3 region: CASSEYGIWNTEAFF. As DNA, the CDR3 is TGTGCCAGCAGTGAATACGGCATTTGGAACACTGAAGCTTTCTTT.

The table lists this clone with a count of one. V is TRBV28 and J is TRBJ1-1; 7 bases are shared with TRBD1. CDR3 length: 15 amino acids. Germline loops: CDR1 MDHEN, CDR2 SYDVKM. The trim removed 6 bases at V and 6 bases at J, leaving 13 bases unmatched. CDR3 in DNA: TGTGCCAGCAGGTCCCCACAGGGGCGCGGAGCTGAAGCTTTCTTT. Residues: CASRSPQGRGAEAFF.